One and the same sample provided the 7 T cell receptor beta chains below, sequenced in a study of blood T cell repertoires in COVID-19 (dated by TCRdb to the early 2020s). The protocol used for the library was the immunoSEQ multiplex PCR assay. TCRdb holds this immuneACCESS table with in-frame rearrangements only. Some clones are missing; in checked studies, unresolved V genes explain under half, and the rest has no known cause. Across this sample there are under 300,000 clones, with approximately 85% seen only once. 0.75% to 1% of the sample is taken by the ten largest. Sequencing used PBMCs or T cells enriched from blood (not recorded which). Every receptor here comes from a woman in her twenties or thirties who had recovered from COVID-19.

J is TRBJ1-2 and V is TRBV5-4, with D perhaps TRBD1 (5 bases). CDR1 SGHNT and CDR2 YYREEE come from the germline V gene (reference sequence). The CDR3 sequence is 15 residues long. V lost 4 bases, J lost 4 bases, and 17 bases lay in between. CDR3 nucleotide sequence: TGTGCCAGCAGCCAGGGACTCAACTCTCCCTATGGCTACACCTTC. Translating gives CASSQGLNSPYGYTF.

The chain joins TRBV27 to TRBJ2-3; 12 bases fit TRBD2. V dropped 4 bases and J dropped 6; count of bases not matched to a gene: 5. The CDR3 length is 15 residues. The germline V gene encodes CDR1 MNHEY and CDR2 SMNVEV (reference sequence). The CDR3 DNA reads as TGTGCCAGCAGTTGGGCTAGCGGGAGGGCCGATACGCAGTATTTT. The encoded protein is CASSWASGRADTQYF.

The CDR3 spells CSASRASGRAVPETQYF. The CDR3 nucleotides are TGCAGTGCTAGTCGGGCTAGCGGGAGGGCCGTTCCGGAGACCCAGTACTTC. The chain carries TRBV20-1 and TRBJ2-5; 12 positions match TRBD2. The junction had 13 bases not matched to a gene; V was cut back by 3 bases and J by 5 bases. Germline V lookup: CDR1 DFQATT, CDR2 SNEGSKA (reference sequence). The CDR3 runs 17 residues.

The CDR3 sequence: CASSPPPGQGRGAYGYTF. CDR3 in DNA: TGTGCCAGCAGTCCTCCCCCGGGACAGGGTAGGGGTGCCTATGGCTACACCTTC. The chain links TRBV28 to TRBJ1-2; 9 bases are a match to TRBD1. The CDR3 runs 18 residues. V shed 5 bases, J shed 4 bases, and the junction held 17 bases outside the gene matches. CDR1 and CDR2 (germline): MDHEN, SYDVKM.

This chain uses TRBV7-6 with TRBJ2-3; tentative D call: TRBD2 (5 bases). Germline loops: CDR1 SGHVS, CDR2 FNYEAQ. V was shortened by 1 base and J by 4 bases, with 15 bases between the two germline ends. The CDR3 runs 16 residues. CDR3 bases: TGTGCCAGCAGCTTAGTGACGGGGTTGGGTTCAGATACGCAGTATTTT. Translation: CASSLVTGLGSDTQYF.

This chain joins TRBV10-1 and TRBJ2-6; 11 bases line up with TRBD1. The CDR3 extends over 14 amino acids. J gave up 4 bases and V 11 bases, and 4 bases lay outside the gene matches. Per the germline V gene, CDR1 is WNHNN and CDR2 is SYGVQD (reference sequence). CDR3 protein: CAGQGARGANVLTF. CDR3 sequence (DNA): TGCGCCGGACAGGGGGCGCGGGGGGCCAACGTCCTGACTTTC.

The chain employs TRBV28 and TRBJ1-1; no clear D. From germline, CDR1 is MDHEN and CDR2 SYDVKM. The CDR3 is made up of 15 amino acids. The V end lost 7 bases, the J end lost 4 bases, and 19 bases lay between the germline ends. CDR3 loop: CASTFGESWSTEAFF. CDR3 nucleotides: TGTGCCAGCACGTTCGGGGAGTCATGGTCCACTGAAGCTTTCTTT.